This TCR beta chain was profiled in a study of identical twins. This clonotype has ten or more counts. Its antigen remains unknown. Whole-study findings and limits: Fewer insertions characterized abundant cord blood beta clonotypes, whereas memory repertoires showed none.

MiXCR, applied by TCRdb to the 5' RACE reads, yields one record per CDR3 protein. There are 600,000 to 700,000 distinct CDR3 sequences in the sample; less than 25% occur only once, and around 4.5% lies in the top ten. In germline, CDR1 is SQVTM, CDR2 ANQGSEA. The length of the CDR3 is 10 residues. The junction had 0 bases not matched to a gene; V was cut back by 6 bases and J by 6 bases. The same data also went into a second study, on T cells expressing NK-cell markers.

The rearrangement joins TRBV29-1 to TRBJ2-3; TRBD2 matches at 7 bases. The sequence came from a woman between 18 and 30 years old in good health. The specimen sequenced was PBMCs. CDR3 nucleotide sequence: TGCAGCGTGGGGGGGGATACGCAGTATTTT. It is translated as CSVGGDTQYF.